These 13 T cell receptor beta chains share one sample of origin, sequenced in a study of T cells in localized non-small cell lung cancer. TCRdb keeps only in-frame clones here, not all; method: immunoSEQ multiplex PCR. The data contain 21,000 or so clones, more than 70% of them singletons. The sequenced sample was PBMCs, obtained before any cancer treatment. The receptor set was obtained from a woman aged 35-75 years with stage II squamous cell lung carcinoma.

The chain is built from TRBV4-2 and TRBJ1-1; D is ambiguous. The CDR3 extends over 15 amino acids. Trimming took 0 bases from V and 6 from J, leaving 14 bases between them. The V gene's germline CDR1 is LGHNA and CDR2 YNFKEQ. CDR3 DNA: TGTGCCAGCAGCCAAGAAGGTTCTAGGACCCCTGAAGCTTTCTTT. The encoded protein is CASSQEGSRTPEAFF.

The CDR3 DNA sequence: TGCGCCAGCAGCCAAGAGTTGGGACCCCCCCACAATGAGCAGTTCTTC. It yields the protein CASSQELGPPHNEQFF. V usage is TRBV4-3 and J usage is TRBJ2-1; D may match TRBD1 or TRBD2 (5 bases each). V was shortened by 0 bases and J by 5 bases, with 14 bases between the two germline ends. This CDR3 spans 16 amino acids. Germline CDR1 and CDR2: LGHNA and YSLEER.

This chain links TRBV2 with TRBJ1-2, with 7 bases aligning to TRBD1. From germline, CDR1 is SNHLY and CDR2 FYNNEI. The CDR3 consists of 16 residues. J lost 1 base, V lost 6 bases, and 11 bases had no gene match. CDR3 region: CASSETGTAFNYGYTF. CDR3 bases: TGTGCCAGCAGCGAAACCGGGACAGCATTTAACTATGGCTACACCTTC.

The V gene is TRBV20-1, the J gene TRBJ1-1; D might be TRBD1 (5 bases). Germline assignment: CDR1 DFQATT and CDR2 SNEGSKA (reference sequence). V lost 6 bases, J lost 6 bases, and 8 bases lay in between. The CDR3 runs to 10 residues. Here the CDR3 reads CSAWGAEAFF. CDR3 nucleotides: TGCAGTGCGTGGGGGGCTGAAGCTTTCTTT.

The rearrangement joins TRBV11-2 to TRBJ2-1; TRBD1 might be the D (5 bases). Looked up from germline, CDR1 is SGHAT and CDR2 is FQNNGV. The germline V and J ends were trimmed by 5 bases and 7 bases, with 9 bases remaining between them. The CDR3 is made up of 12 amino acids. The CDR3 sequence is CASSLAGNEQFF. The CDR3 DNA follows: TGTGCCAGCAGCCTCGCAGGGAATGAGCAGTTCTTC.

V gene TRBV27 combines with J gene TRBJ1-1, with a weak D call TRBD1 (5 bases). The CDR3 is 14 amino acids. Trimming left V 0 bases short and J 4 bases short, with 9 bases between. Germline V gene data show CDR1 as MNHEY and CDR2 as SMNVEV (reference sequence). CDR3 sequence: CASSLSGGSTEAFF. The CDR3 nucleotides are TGTGCCAGCAGTTTATCGGGGGGGAGCACTGAAGCTTTCTTT.

The chain combines TRBV5-1 with TRBJ1-1; D is perhaps TRBD1 (5 bases). The germline V gene has CDR1 SGHRS and CDR2 YFSETQ. V was cut by 9 bases and J by 0 bases, with 12 bases left in between. The CDR3 has 13 amino acids. The CDR3 sequence: CATATEMNTEAFF. DNA of the CDR3: TGCGCCACCGCGACAGAAATGAACACTGAAGCTTTCTTT.

This sequence joins TRBV6-1 and TRBJ2-4; D unresolved. Germline values: CDR1 MNHNS, CDR2 SASEGT. CDR3 size: 16 residues. With 3 bases removed from V and 0 bases from J, the gap between germline ends came to 12 bases. As DNA, the CDR3 is TGTGCCAGCAGTGATTTTACACGCTTAGCCAAAAACATTCAGTACTTC. It yields the protein CASSDFTRLAKNIQYF.

The rearrangement links TRBV6-5 to TRBJ2-5; weak D call: TRBD2 (5 bases). The CDR3 covers 12 residues. Germline loops: CDR1 MNHEY, CDR2 SVGAGI. V lost 11 bases to trimming and J lost 5 bases, with 15 bases between them. This CDR3 is CASTGSTETQYF. The DNA for the CDR3 is TGTGCCTCCACGGGATCAACGGAGACCCAGTACTTC.

The chain links TRBV6-5 to TRBJ1-5, with 7 bases fitting TRBD1. The V gene end was trimmed by 7 bases and the J gene end by 3 bases; junction bases not matched to a gene: 6. This CDR3 contains 14 residues. Germline loops: CDR1 MNHEY, CDR2 SVGAGI. CDR3 in amino acids: CASNTTGFNQPQHF. The CDR3 region has the DNA TGTGCCAGCAACACGACAGGGTTCAATCAGCCCCAGCATTTT.

This clone was seen only a few times. The genes are TRBV28 and TRBJ2-7, with 8 bases matching TRBD2. In germline, CDR1 is MDHEN, CDR2 SYDVKM. The CDR3 has 12 residues. The V gene end was trimmed by 5 bases and the J gene end by 3 bases; junction bases not matched to a gene: 0. CDR3 nucleotide sequence: TGTGCCAGCAGTACTAGCGGCTACGAGCAGTACTTC. Translated: CASSTSGYEQYF.

The chain employs TRBV14 and TRBJ1-2, with TRBD1 matching 9 bases. V lost 4 bases and J lost 3; bases outside the gene matches: 15. Germline-derived CDR1 and CDR2 are SGHDN and FVKESK. This CDR3 has 18 amino acids. The CDR3: CASSPGPSWDRAYYGYTF. The CDR3 nucleotides read TGTGCCAGCAGCCCTGGGCCGTCCTGGGACAGGGCTTACTATGGCTACACCTTC.

The chain has TRBV6-6 and TRBJ2-1; D might be TRBD1 or TRBD2, each matching 5 bases. The CDR3 covers 11 residues. The V end lost 7 bases, the J end lost 15 bases, and 16 bases lay between the germline ends. Germline V gives CDR1 MNHNY, CDR2 SVGAGI (reference sequence). CDR3 DNA: TGTGCCAGCACCCGGCAGGGACCGCTGTTCTTC. As protein: CASTRQGPLFF.